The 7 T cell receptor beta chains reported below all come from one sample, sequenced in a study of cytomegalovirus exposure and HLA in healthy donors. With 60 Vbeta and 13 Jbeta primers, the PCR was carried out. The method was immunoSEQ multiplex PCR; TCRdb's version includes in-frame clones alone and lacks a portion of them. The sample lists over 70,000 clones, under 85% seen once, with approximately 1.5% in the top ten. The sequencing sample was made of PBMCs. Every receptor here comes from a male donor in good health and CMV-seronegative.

The CDR3 protein is CASRYTELNTEAFF. As DNA, the CDR3 is TGTGCCAGTAGATACACAGAATTGAACACTGAAGCTTTCTTT. The chain combines TRBV19 with TRBJ1-1, with D unclear. The germline V gene encodes CDR1 LNHDA and CDR2 SQIVND (reference sequence). This CDR3 is built from 14 residues. V lost 6 bases and J 0 bases, leaving 11 bases between the germline ends. Full variable domain (remainder filled in from reference TRBV19 and TRBJ1-1): DGGITQSPKYLFRKEGQNVTLSCEQNLNHDAMYWYRQDPGQGLRLIYYSQIVNDFQKGDIAEGYSVSREKKESFPLTVTSAQKNPTAFYLCASRYTELNTEAFFGQGTRLTVV.

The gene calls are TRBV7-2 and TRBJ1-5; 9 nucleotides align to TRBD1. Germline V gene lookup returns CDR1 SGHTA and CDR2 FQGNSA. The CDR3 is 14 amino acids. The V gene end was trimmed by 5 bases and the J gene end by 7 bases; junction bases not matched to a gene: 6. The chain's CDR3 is CASSPRQGVQPQHF. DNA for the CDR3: TGTGCCAGCAGCCCCCGACAGGGGGTCCAGCCCCAGCATTTT.

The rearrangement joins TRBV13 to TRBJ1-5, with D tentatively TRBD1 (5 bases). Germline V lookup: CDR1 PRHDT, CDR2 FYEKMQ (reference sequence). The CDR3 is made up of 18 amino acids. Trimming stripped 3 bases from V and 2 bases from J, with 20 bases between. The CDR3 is CASSLGRANHSGNQPQHF. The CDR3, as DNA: TGTGCCAGCAGCTTGGGCAGGGCTAACCACTCTGGCAATCAGCCCCAGCATTTT.

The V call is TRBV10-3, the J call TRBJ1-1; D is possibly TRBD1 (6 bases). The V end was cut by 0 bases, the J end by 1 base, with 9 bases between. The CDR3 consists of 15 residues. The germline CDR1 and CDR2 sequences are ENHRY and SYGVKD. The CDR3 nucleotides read TGTGCCATCAGTGAGTCGCACAGGGCGAACACTGAAGCTTTCTTT. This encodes CAISESHRANTEAFF.

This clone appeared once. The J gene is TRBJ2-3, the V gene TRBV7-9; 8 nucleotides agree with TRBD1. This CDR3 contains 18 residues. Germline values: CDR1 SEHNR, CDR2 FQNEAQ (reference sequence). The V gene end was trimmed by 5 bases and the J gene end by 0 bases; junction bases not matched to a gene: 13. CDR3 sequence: CASSHTRTGPISTDTQYF. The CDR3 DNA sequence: TGTGCCAGCAGCCATACCCGGACAGGGCCCATTAGCACAGATACGCAGTATTTT.

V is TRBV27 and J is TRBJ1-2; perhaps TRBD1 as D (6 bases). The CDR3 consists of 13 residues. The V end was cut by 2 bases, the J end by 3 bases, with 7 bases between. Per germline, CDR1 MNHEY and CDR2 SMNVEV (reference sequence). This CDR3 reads CASSLAGDYGYTF. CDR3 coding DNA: TGTGCCAGCAGTTTAGCAGGGGACTATGGCTACACCTTC.

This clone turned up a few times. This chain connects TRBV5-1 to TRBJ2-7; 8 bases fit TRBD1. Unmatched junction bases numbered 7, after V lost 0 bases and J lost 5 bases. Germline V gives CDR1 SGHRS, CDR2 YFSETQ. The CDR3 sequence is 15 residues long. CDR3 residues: CASSLADRGLDEQYF. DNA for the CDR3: TGCGCCAGCAGCTTGGCCGACAGGGGACTTGACGAGCAGTACTTC.